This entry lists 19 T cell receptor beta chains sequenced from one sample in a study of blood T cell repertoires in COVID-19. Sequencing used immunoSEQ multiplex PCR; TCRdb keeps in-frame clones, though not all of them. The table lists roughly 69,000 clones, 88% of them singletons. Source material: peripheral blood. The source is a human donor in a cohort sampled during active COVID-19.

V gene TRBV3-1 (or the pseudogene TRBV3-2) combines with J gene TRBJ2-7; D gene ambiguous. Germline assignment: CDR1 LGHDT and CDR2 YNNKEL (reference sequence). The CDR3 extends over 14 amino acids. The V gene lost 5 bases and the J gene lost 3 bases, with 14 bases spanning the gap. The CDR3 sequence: CASSSRRVNYEQYF. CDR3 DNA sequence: TGTGCCAGCAGCTCGAGACGGGTAAACTACGAGCAGTACTTC.

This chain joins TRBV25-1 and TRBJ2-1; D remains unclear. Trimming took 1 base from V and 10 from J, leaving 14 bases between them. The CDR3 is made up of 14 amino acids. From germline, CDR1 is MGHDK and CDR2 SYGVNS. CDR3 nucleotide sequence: TGTGCCAGCAGTGAATCCCGACTGCGGTCAGAGCAGTTCTTC. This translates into CASSESRLRSEQFF.

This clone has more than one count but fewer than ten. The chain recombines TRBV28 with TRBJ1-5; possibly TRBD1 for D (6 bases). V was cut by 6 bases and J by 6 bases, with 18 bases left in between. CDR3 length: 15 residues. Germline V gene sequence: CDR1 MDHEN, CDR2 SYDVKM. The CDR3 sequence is CASSPGGGAGQPQHF. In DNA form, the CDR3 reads TGTGCCAGCAGCCCCGGTGGGGGGGCAGGTCAGCCCCAGCATTTT.

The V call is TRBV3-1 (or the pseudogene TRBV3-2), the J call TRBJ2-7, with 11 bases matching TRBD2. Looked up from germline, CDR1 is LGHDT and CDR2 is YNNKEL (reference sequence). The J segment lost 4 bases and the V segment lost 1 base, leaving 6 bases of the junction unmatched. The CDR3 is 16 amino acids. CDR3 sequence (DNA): TGTGCCAGCAGCCAAGGTAGCGGGGGGGCCCGGTACGAGCAGTACTTC. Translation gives CASSQGSGGARYEQYF.

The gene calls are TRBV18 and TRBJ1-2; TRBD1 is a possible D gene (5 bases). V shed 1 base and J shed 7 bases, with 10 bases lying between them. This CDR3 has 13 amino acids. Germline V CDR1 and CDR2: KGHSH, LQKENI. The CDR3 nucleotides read TGTGCCAGCTCACCACGACAGCCCTCTGGCTACACCTTC. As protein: CASSPRQPSGYTF.

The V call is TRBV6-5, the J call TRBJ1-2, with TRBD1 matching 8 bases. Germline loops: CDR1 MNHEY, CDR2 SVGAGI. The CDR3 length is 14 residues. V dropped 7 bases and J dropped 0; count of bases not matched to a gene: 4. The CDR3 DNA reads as TGTGCCAGCAATCGACAGGGGACTAACTATGGCTACACCTTC. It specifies CASNRQGTNYGYTF.

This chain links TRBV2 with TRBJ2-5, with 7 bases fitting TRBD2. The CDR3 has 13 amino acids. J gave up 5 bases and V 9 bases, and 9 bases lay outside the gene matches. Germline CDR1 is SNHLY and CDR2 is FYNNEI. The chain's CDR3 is CARLAPERETQYF. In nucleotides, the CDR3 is TGTGCCAGACTAGCGCCCGAAAGGGAGACCCAGTACTTC.

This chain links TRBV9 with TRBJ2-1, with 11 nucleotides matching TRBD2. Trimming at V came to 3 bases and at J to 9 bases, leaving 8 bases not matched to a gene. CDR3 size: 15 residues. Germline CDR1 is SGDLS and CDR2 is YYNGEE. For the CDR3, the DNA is TGTGCCAGCAGCGCTTTAGCGGGGGGGCCCGCTGAGCAGTTCTTC. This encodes CASSALAGGPAEQFF. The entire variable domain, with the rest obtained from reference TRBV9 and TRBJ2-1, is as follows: DSGVTQTPKHLITATGQRVTLRCSPRSGDLSVYWYQQSLDQGLQFLIQYYNGEERAKGNILERFSAQQFPDLHSELNLSSLELGDSALYFCASSALAGGPAEQFFGPGTRLTVL.

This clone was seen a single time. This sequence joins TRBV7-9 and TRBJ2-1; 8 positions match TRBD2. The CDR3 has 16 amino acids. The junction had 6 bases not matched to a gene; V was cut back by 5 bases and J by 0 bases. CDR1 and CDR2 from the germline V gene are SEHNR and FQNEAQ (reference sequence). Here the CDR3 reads CASSLVRGGSYNEQFF. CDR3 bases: TGTGCCAGCAGCCTCGTTCGGGGGGGCTCCTACAATGAGCAGTTCTTC. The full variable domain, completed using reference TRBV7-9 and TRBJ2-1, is DTGVSQNPRHKITKRGQNVTFRCDPISEHNRLYWYRQTLGQGPEFLTYFQNEAQLEKSRLLSDRFSAERPKGSFSTLEIQRTEQGDSAMYLCASSLVRGGSYNEQFFGPGTRLTVL.

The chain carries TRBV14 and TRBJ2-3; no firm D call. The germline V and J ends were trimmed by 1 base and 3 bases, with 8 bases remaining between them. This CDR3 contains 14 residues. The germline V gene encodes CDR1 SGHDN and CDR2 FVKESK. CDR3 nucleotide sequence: TGTGCCAGCAGCCAAGTAGATTGGACAGATACGCAGTATTTT. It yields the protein CASSQVDWTDTQYF.

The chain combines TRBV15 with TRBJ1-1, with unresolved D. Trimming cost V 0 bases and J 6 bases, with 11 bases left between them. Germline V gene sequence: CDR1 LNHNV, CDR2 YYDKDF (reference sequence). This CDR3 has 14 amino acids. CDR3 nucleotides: TGTGCCACCAGCAGAGATCGAGTGGGCCCTGAAGCTTTCTTT. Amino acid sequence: CATSRDRVGPEAFF.

CDR3: CASSLRLAGQETQYF. CDR3 DNA sequence: TGTGCCAGCAGTCTGCGACTAGCGGGACAAGAGACCCAGTACTTC. The V gene is TRBV28, the J gene TRBJ2-5; 11 bases are a match to TRBD2. This CDR3 spans 15 amino acids. Germline CDR1 and CDR2: MDHEN and SYDVKM. Trimming removed 5 bases from V and 2 bases from J; junction bases left unmatched: 4.

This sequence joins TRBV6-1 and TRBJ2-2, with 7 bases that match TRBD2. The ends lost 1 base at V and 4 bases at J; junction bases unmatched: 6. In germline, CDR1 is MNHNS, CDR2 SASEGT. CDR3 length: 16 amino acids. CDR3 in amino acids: CASSEELGGVTGELFF. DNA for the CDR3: TGTGCCAGCAGTGAAGAGCTGGGGGGGGTCACCGGGGAGCTGTTTTTT.

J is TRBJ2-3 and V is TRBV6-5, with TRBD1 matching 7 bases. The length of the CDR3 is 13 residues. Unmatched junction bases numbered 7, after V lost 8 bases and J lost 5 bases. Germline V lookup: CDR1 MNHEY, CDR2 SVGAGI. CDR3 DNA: TGTGCCAGCCACACAGGGGTGGGAGATACGCAGTATTTT. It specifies CASHTGVGDTQYF.

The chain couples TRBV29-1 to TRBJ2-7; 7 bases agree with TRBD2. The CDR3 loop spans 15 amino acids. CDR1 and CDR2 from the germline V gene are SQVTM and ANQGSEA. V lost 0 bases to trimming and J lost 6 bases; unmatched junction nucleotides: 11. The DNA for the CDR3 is TGCAGCGTTGAAGATCGGGCTAGCGGTTTCCGCGAGCAGTACTTC. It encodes CSVEDRASGFREQYF.

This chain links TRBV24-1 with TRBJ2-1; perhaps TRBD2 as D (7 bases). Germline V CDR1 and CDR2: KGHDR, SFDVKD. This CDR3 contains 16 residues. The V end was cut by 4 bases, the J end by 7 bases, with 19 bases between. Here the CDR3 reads CATSDPIGGRINEQFF. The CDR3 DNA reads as TGTGCCACCAGTGACCCTATCGGGGGGCGGATAAATGAGCAGTTCTTC.

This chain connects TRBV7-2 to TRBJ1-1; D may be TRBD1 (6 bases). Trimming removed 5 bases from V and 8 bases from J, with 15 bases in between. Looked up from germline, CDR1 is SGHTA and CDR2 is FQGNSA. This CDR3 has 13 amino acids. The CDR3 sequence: CASSRDRLGEAFF. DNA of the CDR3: TGTGCCAGCAGCCGAGACAGGTTGGGGGAAGCTTTCTTT.

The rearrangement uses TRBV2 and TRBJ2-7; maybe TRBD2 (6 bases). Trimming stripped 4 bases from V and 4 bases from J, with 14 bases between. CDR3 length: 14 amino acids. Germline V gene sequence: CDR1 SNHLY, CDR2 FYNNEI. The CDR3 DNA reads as TGTGCCAGCAGTGTGCGGGACCGCCCGTACGAGCAGTACTTC. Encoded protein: CASSVRDRPYEQYF.

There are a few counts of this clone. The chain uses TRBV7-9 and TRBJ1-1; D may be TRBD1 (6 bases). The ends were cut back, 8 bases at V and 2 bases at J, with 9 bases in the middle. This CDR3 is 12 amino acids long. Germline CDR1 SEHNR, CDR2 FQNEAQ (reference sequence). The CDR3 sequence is CASDRSNTEAFF. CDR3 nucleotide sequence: TGTGCCAGCGACAGGAGCAACACTGAAGCTTTCTTT.